The sample holds one count of the clone carrying this T cell receptor beta chain. Its antigen is still unknown. V lost 4 bases to trimming and J lost 1 base, with 9 bases between them. The CDR3 length is 13 residues. Germline V lookup: CDR1 SQVTM, CDR2 ANQGSEA. The record originates from a study of cytomegalovirus exposure and HLA in healthy donors. Overall study results and limits: Trimming of TCR beta V- and J-genes showed a link, identified in a later analysis, to a missense DCLRE1C variant.

Vbeta (60) and Jbeta (13) primers were used in the PCR. As handled by the study authors: Later, an analysis found 75 million to 100 million unique TCR beta chains, and 8.5 million to 14 million of these were shared. The repertoire was sequenced with immunoSEQ multiplex PCR; TCRdb's copy has only in-frame clones and lacks some. V, J and clone size reflect that table, while D and trimming were determined from the DNA. The sample carries around 170,000 clones, about 72% recorded once. Sequencing was done on a sample of PBMCs. This sequence joins TRBV29-1 and TRBJ2-3; D possibly corresponds to TRBD1 (5 bases). This TCR was sampled from a girl aged 5-17 years in good health and CMV-seronegative. The CDR3 is CSVAIGGTDTQYF. For the CDR3, the DNA is TGCAGCGTTGCGATAGGGGGCACAGATACGCAGTATTTT.